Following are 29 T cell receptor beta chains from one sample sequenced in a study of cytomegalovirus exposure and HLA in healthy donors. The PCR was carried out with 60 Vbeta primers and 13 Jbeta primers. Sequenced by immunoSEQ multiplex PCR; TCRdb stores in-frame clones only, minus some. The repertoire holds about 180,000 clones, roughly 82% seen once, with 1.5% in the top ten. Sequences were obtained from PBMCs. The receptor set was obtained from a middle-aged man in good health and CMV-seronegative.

This chain's CDR3 is CASTFGGGRETQYF. The CDR3 DNA reads TGCGCCAGCACGTTTGGCGGGGGCCGGGAGACCCAGTACTTC. V usage is TRBV5-1 and J usage is TRBJ2-5, with TRBD2 as a possible D gene (7 bases). V was shortened by 6 bases and J by 5 bases, with 17 bases between the two germline ends. The CDR3 covers 14 residues. CDR1 is SGHRS and CDR2 is YFSETQ in the germline V gene.

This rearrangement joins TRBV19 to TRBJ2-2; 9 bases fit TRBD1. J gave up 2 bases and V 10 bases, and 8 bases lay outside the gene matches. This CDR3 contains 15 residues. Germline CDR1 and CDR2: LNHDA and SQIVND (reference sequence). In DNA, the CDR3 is TGTGCCACCGAGCTGGGACAGGGAAACACCGGGGAGCTGTTTTTT. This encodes CATELGQGNTGELFF.

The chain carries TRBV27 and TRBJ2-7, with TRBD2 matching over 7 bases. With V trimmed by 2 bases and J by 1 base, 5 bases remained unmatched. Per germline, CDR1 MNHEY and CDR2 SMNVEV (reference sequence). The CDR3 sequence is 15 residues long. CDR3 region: CASSLRGAGSYEQYF. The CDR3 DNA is TGTGCCAGCAGTTTAAGAGGAGCGGGATCCTACGAGCAGTACTTC.

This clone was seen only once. CDR3 sequence reads: CAWSVTGANQPQHF. In DNA, the CDR3 is TGTGCCTGGAGTGTAACAGGGGCTAATCAGCCCCAGCATTTT. V usage is TRBV30 and J usage is TRBJ1-5; 7 positions match TRBD1. CDR3 length equals 14 residues. Unmatched junction bases numbered 3, after V lost 0 bases and J lost 4 bases. The germline gives CDR1 GTSNPN, CDR2 SVGIG (reference sequence).

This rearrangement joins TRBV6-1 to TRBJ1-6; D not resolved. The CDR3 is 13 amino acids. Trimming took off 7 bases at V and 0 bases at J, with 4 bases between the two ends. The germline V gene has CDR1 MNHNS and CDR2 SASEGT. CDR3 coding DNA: TGTGCCAGCACCTCCTCCTATAATTCACCCCTCCACTTT. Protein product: CASTSSYNSPLHF.

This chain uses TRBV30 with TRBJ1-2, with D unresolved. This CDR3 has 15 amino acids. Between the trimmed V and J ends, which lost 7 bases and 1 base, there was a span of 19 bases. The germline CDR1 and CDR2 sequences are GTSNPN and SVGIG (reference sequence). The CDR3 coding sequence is TGTGCCTCTAAAGTAGGAGGCAGTGGTAACTATGGCTACACCTTC. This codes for CASKVGGSGNYGYTF.

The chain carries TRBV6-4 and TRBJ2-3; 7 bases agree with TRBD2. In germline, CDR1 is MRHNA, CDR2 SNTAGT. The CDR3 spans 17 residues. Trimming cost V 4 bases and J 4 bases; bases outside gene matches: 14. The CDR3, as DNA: TGTGCCAGCAGTGTCCTGGGTGGGGGAGGGCCGGCAGATACGCAGTATTTT. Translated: CASSVLGGGGPADTQYF.

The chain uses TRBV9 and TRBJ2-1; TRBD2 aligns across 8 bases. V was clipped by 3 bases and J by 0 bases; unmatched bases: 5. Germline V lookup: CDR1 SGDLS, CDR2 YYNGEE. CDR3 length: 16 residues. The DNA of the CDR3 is TGTGCCAGCAGCGGGACCGGGGGGGGCTCCTACAATGAGCAGTTCTTC. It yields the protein CASSGTGGGSYNEQFF.

CDR3 sequence (DNA): TGTGCCAGCACACTAGGGACTAGCGGGAGTAGGGCCTACAATGAGCAGTTCTTC. Encoded protein: CASTLGTSGSRAYNEQFF. V usage is TRBV2 and J usage is TRBJ2-1; 14 nucleotides align to TRBD2. V lost 7 bases to trimming and J lost 2 bases; unmatched junction nucleotides: 10. Germline CDR1 and CDR2: SNHLY and FYNNEI. The CDR3 loop spans 18 amino acids. The full variable domain, in which reference TRBV2 and TRBJ2-1 provide the parts outside the CDR3, is EPEVTQTPSHQVTQMGQEVILRCVPISNHLYFYWYRQILGQKVEFLVSFYNNEISEKSEIFDDQFSVERPDGSNFTLKIRSTKLEDSAMYFCASTLGTSGSRAYNEQFFGPGTRLTVL.

CDR3 protein: CASSAGQGPPYEQYF. The CDR3 DNA follows: TGTGCCAGCTCAGCAGGACAGGGGCCGCCCTACGAGCAGTACTTC. The V and J genes are TRBV18 and TRBJ2-7, with 9 bases lining up with TRBD1. This CDR3 spans 15 amino acids. V shed 5 bases, J shed 2 bases, and the junction held 7 bases outside the gene matches. CDR1 and CDR2 from the germline V gene are KGHSH and LQKENI. Supplemented by reference TRBV18 and TRBJ2-7, the full variable domain reads NAGVMQNPRHLVRRRGQEARLRCSPMKGHSHVYWYRQLPEEGLKFMVYLQKENIIDESGMPKERFSAEFPKEGPSILRIQQVVRGDSAAYFCASSAGQGPPYEQYFGPGTRLTVT.

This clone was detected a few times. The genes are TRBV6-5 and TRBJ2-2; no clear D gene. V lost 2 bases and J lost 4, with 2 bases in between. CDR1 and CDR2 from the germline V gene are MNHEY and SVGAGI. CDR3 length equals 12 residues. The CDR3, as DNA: TGTGCCAGCAGTTACCGCACCGGGGAGCTGTTTTTT. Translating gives CASSYRTGELFF.

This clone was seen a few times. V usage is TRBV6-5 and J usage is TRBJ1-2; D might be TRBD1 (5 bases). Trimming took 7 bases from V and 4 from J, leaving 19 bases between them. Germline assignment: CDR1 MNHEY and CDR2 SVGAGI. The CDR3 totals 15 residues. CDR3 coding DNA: TGTGCCAGCACTCGATCGGGGACTCCTAGCTATGGCTACACCTTC. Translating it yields CASTRSGTPSYGYTF.

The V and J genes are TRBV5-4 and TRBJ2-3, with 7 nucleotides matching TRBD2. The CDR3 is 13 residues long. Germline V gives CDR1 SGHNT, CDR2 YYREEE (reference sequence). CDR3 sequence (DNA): TGTGCGAGCGGGGTTAGCGGCACAGATACGCAGTATTTT. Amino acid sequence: CASGVSGTDTQYF. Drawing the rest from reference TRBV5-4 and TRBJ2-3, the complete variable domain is ETGVTQSPTHLIKTRGQQVTLRCSSQSGHNTVSWYQQALGQGPQFIFQYYREEENGRGNFPPRFSGLQFPNYSSELNVNALELDDSALYLCASGVSGTDTQYFGPGTRLTVL.

The CDR3 loop is CASSPPTFGTQYF. DNA of the CDR3: TGTGCCAGCAGCCCACCTACGTTCGGGACCCAGTACTTC. The V and J genes are TRBV7-2 and TRBJ2-5; D remains ambiguous. V was pared by 5 bases and J by 7 bases, with 14 bases between. This CDR3 contains 13 residues. Germline V gene sequence: CDR1 SGHTA, CDR2 FQGNSA.

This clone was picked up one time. The chain's CDR3 is CASSLAGSGSPGELFF. The CDR3 bases are TGTGCCAGCAGCTTAGCCGGTAGCGGGAGTCCCGGGGAGCTGTTTTTT. This chain uses TRBV11-3 with TRBJ2-2, with 9 bases matching TRBD2. V was pared by 1 base and J by 6 bases, with 6 bases of the junction left unmatched. The CDR3 extends over 16 amino acids. CDR1 and CDR2 (germline): SGHNT, YENEEA.

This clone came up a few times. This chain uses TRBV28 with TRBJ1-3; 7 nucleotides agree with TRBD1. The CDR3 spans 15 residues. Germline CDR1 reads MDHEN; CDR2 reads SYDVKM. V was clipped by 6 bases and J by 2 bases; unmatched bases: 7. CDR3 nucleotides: TGTGCCAGCAGCCATACAGGGGTAGCTGGAAACACCATATATTTT. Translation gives CASSHTGVAGNTIYF.

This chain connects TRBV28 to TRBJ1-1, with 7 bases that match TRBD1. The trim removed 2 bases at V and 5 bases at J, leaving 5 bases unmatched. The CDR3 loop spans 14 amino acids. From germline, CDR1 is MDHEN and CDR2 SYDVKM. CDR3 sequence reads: CASSLGTGDTEAFF. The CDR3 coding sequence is TGTGCCAGCAGTTTAGGCACAGGGGATACTGAAGCTTTCTTT.

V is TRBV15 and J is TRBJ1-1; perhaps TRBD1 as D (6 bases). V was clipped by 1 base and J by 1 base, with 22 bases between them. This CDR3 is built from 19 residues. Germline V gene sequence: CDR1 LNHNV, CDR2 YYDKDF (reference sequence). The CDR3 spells CATSRGGRGGAKGNTEAFF. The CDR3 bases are TGTGCCACCAGCAGAGGGGGGCGCGGGGGCGCTAAGGGGAACACTGAAGCTTTCTTT. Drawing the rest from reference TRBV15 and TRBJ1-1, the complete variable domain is DAMVIQNPRYQVTQFGKPVTLSCSQTLNHNVMYWYQQKSSQAPKLLFHYYDKDFNNEADTPDNFQSRRPNTSFCFLDIRSPGLGDTAMYLCATSRGGRGGAKGNTEAFFGQGTRLTVV.

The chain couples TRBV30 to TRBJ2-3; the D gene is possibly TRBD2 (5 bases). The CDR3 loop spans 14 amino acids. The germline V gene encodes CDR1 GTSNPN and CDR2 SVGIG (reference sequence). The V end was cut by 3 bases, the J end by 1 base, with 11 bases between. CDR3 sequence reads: CAWRGGPGTDTQYF. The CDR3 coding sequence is TGTGCCTGGAGAGGAGGTCCGGGCACAGATACGCAGTATTTT.

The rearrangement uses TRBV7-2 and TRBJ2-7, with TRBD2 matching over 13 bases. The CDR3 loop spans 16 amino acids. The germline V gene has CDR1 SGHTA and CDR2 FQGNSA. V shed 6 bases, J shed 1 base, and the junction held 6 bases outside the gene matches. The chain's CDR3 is CASRRTSGSISYEQYF. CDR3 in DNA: TGTGCCAGCAGACGGACTAGCGGGAGTATTTCCTACGAGCAGTACTTC.

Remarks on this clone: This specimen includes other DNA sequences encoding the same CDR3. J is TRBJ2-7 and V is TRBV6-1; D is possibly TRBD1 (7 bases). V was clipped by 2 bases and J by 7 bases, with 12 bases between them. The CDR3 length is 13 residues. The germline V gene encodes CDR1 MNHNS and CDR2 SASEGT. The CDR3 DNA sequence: TGTGCCAGCAGTGAACAGGGGGGATATGAGCAGTACTTC. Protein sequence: CASSEQGGYEQYF.

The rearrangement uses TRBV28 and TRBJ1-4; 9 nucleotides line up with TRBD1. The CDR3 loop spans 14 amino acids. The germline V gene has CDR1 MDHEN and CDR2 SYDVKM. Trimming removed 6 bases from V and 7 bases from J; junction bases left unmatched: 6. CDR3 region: CASSLQGAVEKLFF. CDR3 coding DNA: TGTGCCAGCAGCCTACAGGGGGCAGTTGAAAAACTGTTTTTT.

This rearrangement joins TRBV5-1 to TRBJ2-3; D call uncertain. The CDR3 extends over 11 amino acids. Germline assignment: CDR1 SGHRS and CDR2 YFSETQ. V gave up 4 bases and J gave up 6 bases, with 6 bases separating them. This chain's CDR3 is CASSQADTQYF. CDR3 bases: TGCGCCAGCAGCCAGGCGGATACGCAGTATTTT.

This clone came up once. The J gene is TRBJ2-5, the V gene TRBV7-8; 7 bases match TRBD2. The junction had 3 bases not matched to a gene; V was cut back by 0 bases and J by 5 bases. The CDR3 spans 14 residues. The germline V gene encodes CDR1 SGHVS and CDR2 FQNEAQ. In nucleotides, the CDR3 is TGTGCCAGCAGCTTAGCGATGGGGGGGGAGACCCAGTACTTC. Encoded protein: CASSLAMGGETQYF.

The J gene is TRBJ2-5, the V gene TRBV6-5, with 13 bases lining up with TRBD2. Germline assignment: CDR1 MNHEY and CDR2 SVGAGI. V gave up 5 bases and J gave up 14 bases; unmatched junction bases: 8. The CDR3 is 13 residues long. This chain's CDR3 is CASSPTGLAGAYF. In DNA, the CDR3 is TGTGCCAGCAGTCCAACCGGACTAGCGGGGGCTTACTTC.

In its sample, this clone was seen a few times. The chain's CDR3 is CASSEWQQGKAEQYF. The DNA of the CDR3 is TGTGCCAGCAGTGAATGGCAACAGGGAAAGGCAGAGCAGTACTTC. The chain carries TRBV2 and TRBJ2-7; maybe TRBD1 (6 bases). Looked up from germline, CDR1 is SNHLY and CDR2 is FYNNEI. Trimming cost V 2 bases and J 7 bases, with 18 bases left between them. The CDR3 sequence is 15 residues long.

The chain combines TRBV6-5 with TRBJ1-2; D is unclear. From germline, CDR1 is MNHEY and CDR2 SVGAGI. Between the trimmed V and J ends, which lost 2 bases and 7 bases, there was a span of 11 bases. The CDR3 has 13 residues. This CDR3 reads CASSYEEYTGYTF. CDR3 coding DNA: TGTGCCAGCAGTTACGAGGAATATACTGGCTACACCTTC.

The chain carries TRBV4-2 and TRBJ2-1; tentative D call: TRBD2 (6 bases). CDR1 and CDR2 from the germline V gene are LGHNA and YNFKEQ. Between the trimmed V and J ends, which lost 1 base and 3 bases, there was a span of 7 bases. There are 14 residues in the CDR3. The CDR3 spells CASSQVGSYNEQFF. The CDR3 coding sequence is TGTGCCAGCAGCCAAGTCGGGAGCTACAATGAGCAGTTCTTC.

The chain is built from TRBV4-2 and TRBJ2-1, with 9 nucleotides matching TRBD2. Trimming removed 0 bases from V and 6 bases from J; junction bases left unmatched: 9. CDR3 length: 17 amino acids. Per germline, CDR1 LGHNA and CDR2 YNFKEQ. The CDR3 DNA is TGTGCCAGCAGCCAAGATATTGCGGGGGGGCCTAGCAATGAGCAGTTCTTC. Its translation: CASSQDIAGGPSNEQFF.